The TCR beta chain described here comes from a study of control samples from healthy donors and cancer patients. Clones were sequenced by immunoSEQ multiplex PCR, and TCRdb holds only the in-frame ones, with some missing. The sample has 100,000 to 150,000 clones, about 92% seen once; the top ten hold 0.58%. This receptor was identified in a man of 80 years or more with head and neck cancer. Material for sequencing was PBMCs.

The CDR3 DNA sequence: TGTGCCAGCAGCGTAGATGAGGGGAAGGGCTACACCTTC. Protein product: CASSVDEGKGYTF. V is TRBV9 and J is TRBJ1-2, with a weak D call TRBD1 (5 bases). Trimming left V 0 bases short and J 8 bases short, with 11 bases between. This CDR3 contains 13 residues. Germline CDR1 and CDR2: SGDLS and YYNGEE.